Each of the 4 T cell receptor beta chains below was sequenced from the same sample in a study of blood T cell repertoires in COVID-19. Here immunoSEQ multiplex PCR was the method, and the copy in TCRdb shows in-frame clones only, minus some. The sample records under 55,000 clones, more than 75% being singletons. The source material was PBMCs or T cells enriched from blood (not recorded which). These receptors came from a woman aged 45-65 years with acute COVID-19.

The chain uses TRBV6-5 and TRBJ1-1; D call uncertain. Germline V gene data show CDR1 as MNHEY and CDR2 as SVGAGI. The CDR3 runs 14 residues. With 0 bases removed from V and 1 base from J, the gap between germline ends came to 6 bases. Written as DNA, the CDR3 is TGTGCCAGCAGTTACTCGGCCCAGAACACTGAAGCTTTCTTT. Translating it yields CASSYSAQNTEAFF.

This clone was picked up a small number of times. The chain couples TRBV25-1 to TRBJ1-1, with D possibly TRBD1 on 6 matching bases. The CDR3 is 13 amino acids. The V end was cut by 4 bases, the J end by 8 bases, with 14 bases between. Per the germline V gene, CDR1 is MGHDK and CDR2 is SYGVNS. The CDR3 DNA follows: TGTGCCAGCAGTGCCAGGGACATCCGGGAAGCTTTCTTT. It codes for CASSARDIREAFF.

The genes are TRBV2 and TRBJ2-7; a possible D gene is TRBD1 (5 bases). This CDR3 has 15 amino acids. CDR1 is SNHLY, CDR2 FYNNEI, per germline. Trimming cost V 3 bases and J 3 bases, with 15 bases left between them. The CDR3 sequence is CASSESRQQVYEQYF. The CDR3 bases are TGTGCCAGCAGTGAGTCCCGACAGCAGGTCTACGAGCAGTACTTC. The full variable domain, with the rest looked up from reference TRBV2 and TRBJ2-7, is EPEVTQTPSHQVTQMGQEVILRCVPISNHLYFYWYRQILGQKVEFLVSFYNNEISEKSEIFDDQFSVERPDGSNFTLKIRSTKLEDSAMYFCASSESRQQVYEQYFGPGTRLTVT.

As DNA, the CDR3 is TGTGCCAGCGTGACTCAGGGGGAGACCCAGTACTTC. Encoded protein: CASVTQGETQYF. V and J are TRBV28 and TRBJ2-5, with D perhaps matching TRBD1 (6 bases). CDR3 length: 12 amino acids. The ends were cut back, 8 bases at V and 5 bases at J, with 12 bases in the middle. The germline V gene encodes CDR1 MDHEN and CDR2 SYDVKM.